Listed below are T cell receptor beta chains from one sample, sequenced in a study of cytomegalovirus exposure and HLA in healthy donors. This table comes from immunoSEQ multiplex PCR, and its TCRdb copy is limited to in-frame clones, with some not included. The sample has approximately 130,000 clones, approximately 10% seen once; the top ten hold about 7.5%. What was sequenced was PBMCs. These TCRs come from a woman in her 40s in good health and CMV-seropositive. Both conserved end residues are trimmed from each CDR3.

V gene	CDR3 protein
TRBV9	ASSLEVLNTEAF
TRBV9	ASSPRRSSGNTIY
TRBV2	ASSPSGQGLSYEQY
TRBV27	ASSFEEGTEAF
TRBV15	ATSRGSGTASSYEQY
TRBV18	ASSPRAGDEQF
TRBV7-9	ASSSRGRETQY
TRBV7-3	ASSLTGTGYTQY
TRBV4-2	ASSERDRGGQPQH
TRBV10-2	ASSPGEGGTNSPLH
TRBV7-9	ASSLARQASEAF
TRBV19	ASSRRDNEKLF
TRBV11-2	ASSPTRDSSYEQY
TRBV6-1	ASSEVGGASYEQY
TRBV29-1	SVDGPSQETQY
TRBV7-2	ASSSAGGPGTEKLF
TRBV6-6	ATGLGNTIY
TRBV10-1	AISLVSSGNTIY
TRBV4-2	ASSQRQNTGELF
TRBV2	ARLGGLNTEAF
TRBV7-2	ASSLNENLNTEAF
TRBV29-1	SVTSPDSNYGYT
TRBV2	ASSGQGYEQY
TRBV5-1	ASSLTTGYRQGYT
TRBV6-5	ASSGTSGGAHEQY
TRBV5-1	ASSLGQTNEKLF
TRBV2	ASSEALGQGAKNIQY
TRBV7-2	ASSLVGARVTDTQY
TRBV7-2	ASSGQARYGYT
TRBV5-1	ASSLGLIYGYT
TRBV29-1	SVRNNEQF
TRBV10-2	ASSETPSDRVQAF
TRBV9	ASSFRDNTDTQY
TRBV6-1	ASSGLGAVHEETQY
TRBV5-4	ASSPGRSVGNTIY
TRBV5-1	ASSLEAGGEETQY
TRBV6-5	ASSYRTGAPNEKLF
TRBV7-8	ASRLAGAAGEAF
TRBV7-9	ASSWTGALRNTEAF
TRBV19	ASSNQYPGGETQY
TRBV2	ASSDSSSTDTQY
TRBV5-8	ASSWSQRAVGYT
TRBV7-9	ASSPPGRADTQY